This TCR beta chain came from a study of T cells in Graves' hyperthyroidism and ophthalmopathy. On the study more broadly: Prior to any treatment, at the point of initial diagnosis, peripheral blood was collected. Broader study findings: Ophthalmopathy was identified by the model a median around 6.9 months ahead of onset. Researchers found most expanded thyroid clonotypes above 0.001 in blood as well.

TCR beta CDR3 regions were amplified from RNA transcripts. A first-round RT-PCR of the TCR CDR3 used the HTBI primer set. TCRdb re-called the multiplex PCR reads through MiXCR, storing one row per CDR3 protein. Counted here are approximately 400,000 distinct CDR3 sequences, more than 15% occurring once; the ten biggest clones make up roughly 13%. V was clipped by 2 bases and J by 7 bases; unmatched bases: 5. The CDR3 covers 15 residues. Looked up from germline, CDR1 is WSHSY and CDR2 is SAAADI. This clonotype was recorded at least ten times. Its antigen remains unidentified. The V call is TRBV10-2, the J call TRBJ2-1; 10 nucleotides match TRBD2. The clonotype was recovered from a woman younger than 30 with Graves' hyperthyroidism. What was sequenced was blood. DNA of the CDR3: TGCGCCAGCAGTGAGAAACTAGCGGGAAAGAATGAGCAGTTCTTC. It translates to CASSEKLAGKNEQFF.